This TCR beta chain was recovered during a study of human T cells and chemical hapten exposure. Study findings and constraints: Sensitization with DPC brought no change to TCRs above 1 in 1000 in frequency.

For the library, individual cDNA molecules each received unique molecular identifiers. In the study's own analysis: Approximately 99,000 TCRs per sample was the median, with a range of about 20,000 to 690,600. TCRdb used MiXCR to reprocess the 5' RACE reads, holding one entry per CDR3 protein. The V and J calls shown here were made by TCRdb, not taken from the authors' results. The sample carries roughly 81,000 distinct CDR3 sequences, about a sixth recorded once. Blood, whole and unfractionated, served as the source for total RNA extraction. Regarding this clonotype: Its antigen remains unknown.

The TCR comes from a female donor in good health.

CDR3 region: CASSLIGGAGGSLAQYF. Here the CDR3 DNA reads TGTGCCAGCAGCTTGATTGGGGGAGCGGGGGGTTCCCTGGCGCAGTATTTT. The V call is TRBV7-2, the J call TRBJ2-3; 9 bases are a match to TRBD2. The CDR3 spans 17 residues. Trimming removed 3 bases from V and 10 bases from J; junction bases left unmatched: 17. Germline loops: CDR1 SGHTA, CDR2 FQGNSA.